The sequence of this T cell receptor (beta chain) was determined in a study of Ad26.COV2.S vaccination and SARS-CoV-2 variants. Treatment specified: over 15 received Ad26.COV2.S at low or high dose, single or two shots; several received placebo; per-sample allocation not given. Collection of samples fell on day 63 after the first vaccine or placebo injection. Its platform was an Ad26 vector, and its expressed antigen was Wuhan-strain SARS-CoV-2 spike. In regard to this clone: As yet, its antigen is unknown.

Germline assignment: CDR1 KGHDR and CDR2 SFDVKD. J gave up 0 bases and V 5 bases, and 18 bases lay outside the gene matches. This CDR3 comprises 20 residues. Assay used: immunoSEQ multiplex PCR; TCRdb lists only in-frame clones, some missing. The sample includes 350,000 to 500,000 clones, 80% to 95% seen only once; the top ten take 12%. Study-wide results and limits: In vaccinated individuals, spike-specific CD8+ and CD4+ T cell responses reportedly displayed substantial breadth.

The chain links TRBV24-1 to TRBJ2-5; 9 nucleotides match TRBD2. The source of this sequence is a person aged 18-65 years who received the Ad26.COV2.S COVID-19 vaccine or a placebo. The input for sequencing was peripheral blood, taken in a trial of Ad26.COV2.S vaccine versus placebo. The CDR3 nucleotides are TGTGCCACCAGTGCGACCTTCGGGACTAGCAGGATCTCGTACCAAGAGACCCAGTACTTC. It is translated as CATSATFGTSRISYQETQYF.